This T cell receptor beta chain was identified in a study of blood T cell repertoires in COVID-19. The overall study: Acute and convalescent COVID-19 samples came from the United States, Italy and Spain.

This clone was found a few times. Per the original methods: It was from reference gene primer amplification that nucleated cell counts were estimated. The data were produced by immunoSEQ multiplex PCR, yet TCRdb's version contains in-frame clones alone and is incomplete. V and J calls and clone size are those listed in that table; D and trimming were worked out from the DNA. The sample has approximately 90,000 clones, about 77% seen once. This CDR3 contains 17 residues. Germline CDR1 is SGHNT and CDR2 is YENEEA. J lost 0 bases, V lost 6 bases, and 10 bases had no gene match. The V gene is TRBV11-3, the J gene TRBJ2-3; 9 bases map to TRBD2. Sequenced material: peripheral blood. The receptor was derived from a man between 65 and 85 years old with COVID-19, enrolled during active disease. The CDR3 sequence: CASRGEREASSTDTQYF. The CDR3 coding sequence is TGTGCCAGCAGGGGGGAGCGGGAGGCTTCTAGCACAGATACGCAGTATTTT.